This T cell receptor beta chain was identified during a study of identical twins. J lost 9 bases, V lost 6 bases, and 10 bases had no gene match. CDR3 length: 14 amino acids. TCRdb passed the 5' RACE reads through MiXCR, listing each CDR3 protein once. The table lists 1.5 million to 2 million distinct CDR3 sequences, around 33% of them singletons, with around 0.3% in the top ten. This clonotype was observed a handful of times. The clonotype comes from a newborn girl in good health. Sequenced sample: cord blood. The chain uses TRBV12-3 or TRBV12-4 and TRBJ1-5; 8 positions agree with TRBD1. The CDR3 sequence: CASSRQGAVGPQHF. In DNA form, the CDR3 reads TGTGCCAGCAGCCGGCAGGGGGCGGTGGGGCCCCAGCATTTT.